This TCR beta chain was recorded in a study of blood T cell repertoires in COVID-19 (dated by TCRdb to about 2020). With respect to the entire study: Samples from collaborators originated in the United States, Italy and Spain and spanned both the acute and convalescent phases of COVID-19. The repertoires were released in a freely available public database intended as a resource for research on the immune response to SARS-CoV-2. Samples were obtained from the ongoing ImmuneRACE study (first 160 participants) and from over a thousand subjects provided by 6 global collaborators. Sample metadata almost always included a de-identified subject ID, COVID-19 status, age in years and sex. Where HLA class I and class II types were available, the types were taken from metadata supplied by the sample provider, not from assay-based typing. The material from the prospective study consisted of cDNA or gDNA derived from T cells, B-cell-depleted T cells, or PBMCs. Deeply sampled blood TCRbeta repertoires from subjects exposed to, actively infected with, or recovered from COVID-19 were included in the dataset. The research as a whole found: The amount of clinical and demographic metadata varied by source and participant and was provided uncurated.

On this clone: Its antigen is currently not known. Qualities for individual bases were not recorded, and no much larger clone is one base off.

Enrolling through a virtual design, the prospective study's participants ranged in age from roughly 18 to 95 years and lived across roughly 23 United States geographic areas. To assign participants to cohorts, the prospective study relied on clinical history that participants themselves reported in a screening survey and a study questionnaire. Mobile phlebotomists in the prospective study collected whole blood, serum and a nasopharyngeal or oropharyngeal swab from every participant. Participants in the prospective study had the option to provide additional blood draws and questionnaires over a roughly 2-month period. Before DNA extraction, prospective study blood samples were shipped either frozen or at room temperature. The germline V gene gives CDR1 as SNHLY and CDR2 as FYNNEI. The CDR3 spans 17 residues, from the cysteine through the phenylalanine. Only CDR3 DNA remains: 51 bases, in frame from the first base. The junction shows trimming of 4 bases on V and 6 bases on J, and the gene matches do not reach 12 bases of it.

TCRbeta CDR3 regions were amplified from genomic DNA by means of the immunoSEQ Assay, a bias-controlled multiplex PCR. From the authors' description of their analysis: Nucleated cell counts per sample were estimated from amplification of reference gene primers within the assay. Sequence reads were collapsed and filtered to measure the absolute abundance of every unique TCRbeta CDR3 rearrangement. Productive Simpson clonality was computed per sample as the square root of Simpson's diversity index over productive rearrangements. TCRdb limited this immuneACCESS table to in-frame rearrangements with V and J called. A share of clones is missing; checked studies link under half to unresolved V genes, and the rest is unexplained. That table furnishes V, J and clone size, whereas the DNA furnished D and trimming. The table for this sample lists roughly 420,000 clones; more than 75% of them were counted only once. The ten largest clones represent around 0.97% of the sample.

Input material: PBMCs or T cells enriched from blood (not recorded which). This TCR was sampled from a woman aged 25 to 39 with acute COVID-19. The V and J segments used are TRBV2 and TRBJ1-6; 7 of the junction bases match TRBD1. The CDR3 has the sequence CASSGIPGGFGNSPLHF. The DNA sequence is TGTGCCAGCAGTGGAATCCCAGGGGGTTTCGGTAATTCACCCCTCCACTTT.